This entry concerns a single TCR beta chain. The sample belongs to a study of technical replicates of blood from a handful of donors. Method: immunoSEQ multiplex PCR; TCRdb's copy keeps in-frame clones and lacks some. The profile shows about 60,000 clones, 85% to 95% of them singletons. CDR1 and CDR2 (germline): MRHNA, SNTAGT. This CDR3 is built from 18 residues. V was cut by 2 bases and J by 1 base, with 18 bases left in between. The J gene is TRBJ1-5, the V gene TRBV6-4, with D unresolved. The source of this sequence is a human donor in good health. Some clones in this sample may be carry-over from other donors' samples. The sequenced material came from PBMCs. The CDR3 region has the DNA TGTGCCAGCAGTGACCTCCGGCAGCCGTCGAGGAGCAATCAGCCCCAGCATTTT. As protein: CASSDLRQPSRSNQPQHF.